This TCR beta chain is from a study of blood T cell repertoires in COVID-19. Study details: Sites across the United States, Italy and Spain contributed samples from acute and convalescent COVID-19.

Per the authors' pipeline: How many nucleated cells were present was estimated from reference gene primer amplification. The table came from immunoSEQ multiplex PCR; TCRdb's copy has only in-frame clones and leaves some out. Clone size and the V and J calls come from that table; the DNA yielded D and trimming. The table has around 69,000 clones, roughly nine tenths seen once. Trimming pared 4 bases from V and 4 bases from J, leaving 9 bases between. The CDR3 is made up of 13 amino acids. Germline V gene sequence: CDR1 SGHRS, CDR2 YFSETQ. The sample was peripheral blood. This receptor was obtained from a woman aged 45-60 years with active COVID-19. The chain is built from TRBV5-1 and TRBJ2-1; D perhaps matches TRBD1 (6 bases). The CDR3 nucleotides are TGCGCCAGCAGCAAAGGACAGTACAATGAGCAGTTCTTC. Its translation is CASSKGQYNEQFF.